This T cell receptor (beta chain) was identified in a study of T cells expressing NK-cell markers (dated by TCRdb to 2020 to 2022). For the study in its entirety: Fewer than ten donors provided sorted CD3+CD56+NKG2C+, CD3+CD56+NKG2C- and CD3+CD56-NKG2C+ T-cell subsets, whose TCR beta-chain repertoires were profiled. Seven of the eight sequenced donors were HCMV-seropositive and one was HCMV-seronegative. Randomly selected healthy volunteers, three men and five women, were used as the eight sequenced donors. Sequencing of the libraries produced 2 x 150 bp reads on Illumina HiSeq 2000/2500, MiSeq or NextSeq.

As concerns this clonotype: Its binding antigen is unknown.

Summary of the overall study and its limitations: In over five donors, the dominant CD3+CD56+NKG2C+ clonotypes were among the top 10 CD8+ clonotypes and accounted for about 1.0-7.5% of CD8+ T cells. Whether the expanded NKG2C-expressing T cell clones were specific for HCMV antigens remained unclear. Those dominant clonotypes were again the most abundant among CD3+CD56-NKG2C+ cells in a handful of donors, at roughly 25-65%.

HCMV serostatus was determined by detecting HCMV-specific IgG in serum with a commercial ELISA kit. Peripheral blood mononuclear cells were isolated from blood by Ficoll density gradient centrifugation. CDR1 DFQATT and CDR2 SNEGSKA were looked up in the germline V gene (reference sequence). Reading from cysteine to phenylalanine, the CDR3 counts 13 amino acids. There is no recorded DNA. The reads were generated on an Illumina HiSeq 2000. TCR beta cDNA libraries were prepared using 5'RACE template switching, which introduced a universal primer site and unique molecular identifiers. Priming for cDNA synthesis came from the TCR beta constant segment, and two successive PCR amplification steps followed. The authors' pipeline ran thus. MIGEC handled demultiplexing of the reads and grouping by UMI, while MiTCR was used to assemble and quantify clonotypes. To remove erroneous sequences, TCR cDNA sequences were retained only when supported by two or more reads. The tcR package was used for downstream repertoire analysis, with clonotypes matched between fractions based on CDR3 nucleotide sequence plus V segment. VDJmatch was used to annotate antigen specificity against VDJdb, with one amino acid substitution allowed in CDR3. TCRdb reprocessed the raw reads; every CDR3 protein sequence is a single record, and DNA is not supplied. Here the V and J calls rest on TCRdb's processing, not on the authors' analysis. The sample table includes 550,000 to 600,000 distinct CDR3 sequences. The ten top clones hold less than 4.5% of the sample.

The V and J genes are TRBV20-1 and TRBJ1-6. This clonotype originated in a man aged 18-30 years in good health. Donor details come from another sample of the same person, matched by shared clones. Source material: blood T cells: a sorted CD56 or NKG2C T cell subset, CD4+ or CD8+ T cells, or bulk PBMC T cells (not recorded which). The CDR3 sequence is CSARDLGNSPLHF.